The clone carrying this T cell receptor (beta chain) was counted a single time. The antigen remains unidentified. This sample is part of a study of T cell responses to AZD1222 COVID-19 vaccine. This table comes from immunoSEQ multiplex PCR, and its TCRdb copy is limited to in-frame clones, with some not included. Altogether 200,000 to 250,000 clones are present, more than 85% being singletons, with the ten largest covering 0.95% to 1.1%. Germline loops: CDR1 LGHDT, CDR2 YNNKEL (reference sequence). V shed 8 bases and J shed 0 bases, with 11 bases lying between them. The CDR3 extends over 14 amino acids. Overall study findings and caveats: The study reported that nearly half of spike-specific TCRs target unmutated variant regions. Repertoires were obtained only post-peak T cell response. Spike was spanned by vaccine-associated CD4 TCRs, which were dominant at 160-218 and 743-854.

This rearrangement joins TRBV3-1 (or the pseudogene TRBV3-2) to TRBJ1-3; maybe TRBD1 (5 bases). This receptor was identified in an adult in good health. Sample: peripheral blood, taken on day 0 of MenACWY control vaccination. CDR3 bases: TGTGCCAGCGGGGGGATTAGCTCTGGAAACACCATATATTTT. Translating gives CASGGISSGNTIYF.